One and the same sample provided the 7 T cell receptor beta chains below, sequenced in a study of blood T cells in healthy people across ages. A sample-barcoded 5' primer and a J-beta primer mix were used in a second PCR of roughly 6 to 11 cycles. Via MiXCR, TCRdb re-called the 5' RACE reads, giving one row per CDR3 protein. This sample has more than 650,000 distinct CDR3 sequences, with roughly 24% found just once. Another study also made use of these data, one on T cells of mothers and their children.

Sequencing was carried out using blood. Every receptor here comes from a boy aged 5-17 years in good health.

This clonotype was picked up a small number of times. This rearrangement joins TRBV15 to TRBJ1-1; the D is unclear. Trimming stripped 0 bases from V and 5 bases from J, with 1 base between. Germline assignment: CDR1 LNHNV and CDR2 YYDKDF (reference sequence). This CDR3 is built from 11 residues. DNA for the CDR3: TGTGCCACCAGCAGAGATACTGAAGCTTTCTTT. It is translated as CATSRDTEAFF.

Of note for this clonotype: One junction end does not reproduce the germline sequence, and a read error may be involved. The CDR3 bases are TGCGCCAGCAGCTTGGTGGGACTAGCGGGGGGGTCCAATGAGCAGCTCTTC. As protein: CASSLVGLAGGSNEQLF. This sequence joins TRBV5-1 and TRBJ2-5, with 16 nucleotides matching TRBD2. The CDR3 consists of 17 residues. Germline V gene sequence: CDR1 SGHRS, CDR2 YFSETQ.

This clonotype was counted a few times. This chain connects TRBV12-3 or TRBV12-4 to TRBJ2-5, with D hard to call. The DNA end lines up better with TRBJ2-1; the J call may be wrong. The CDR3 is 15 amino acids. CDR3 nucleotide sequence: TGTGCCAGCAGGCGTTCCGCACAAGGAGACAATGAGCAGTTCTTC. Translating gives CASRRSAQGDNEQFF.

Written as DNA, the CDR3 is TGCGCCAGCAGCCCAACCGCCGGGACAGGCAATCAGCCCCAGCATTTT. Translating it yields CASSPTAGTGNQPQHF. The J gene is TRBJ1-5, the V gene TRBV5-1; 7 nucleotides align to TRBD1. CDR1 and CDR2 from the germline V gene are SGHRS and YFSETQ. Trimming took 4 bases from V and 2 from J; bases not matched to a gene: 9. This CDR3 has 16 residues.

The chain combines TRBV10-3 with TRBJ1-2; possibly TRBD1 for D (5 bases). The V gene lost 4 bases and the J gene lost 2 bases, with 8 bases spanning the gap. Germline CDR1 and CDR2: ENHRY and SYGVKD. CDR3 size: 13 residues. CDR3: CAISAPGNYGYTF. Written as DNA, the CDR3 is TGTGCCATCAGTGCGCCAGGGAACTATGGCTACACCTTC.

This clonotype has a handful of counts. The conserved phenylalanine or tryptophan is not found at the CDR3 terminus, so this likely reflects a read error. The chain links TRBV5-1 to TRBJ2-1, with D perhaps assigned TRBD1 or TRBD2 (6 bases each). The germline V and J ends were trimmed by 4 bases and 13 bases, with 21 bases remaining between them. This CDR3 spans 14 amino acids. Per the germline V gene, CDR1 is SGHRS and CDR2 is YFSETQ. DNA of the CDR3: TGCGCCAGCAGCCATTATTATGAGGGGGGAGATCAGTTCCTC. Translating gives CASSHYYEGGDQFL.

A few counts support this clonotype. The gene calls are TRBV28 and TRBJ2-5; a weak D match, TRBD1 (6 bases). Germline V gene lookup returns CDR1 MDHEN and CDR2 SYDVKM. The CDR3 sequence is 13 residues long. The germline V and J ends were trimmed by 4 bases and 4 bases, with 10 bases remaining between them. The DNA for the CDR3 is TGTGCCAGCAGTTCCGGACAGCTAGAGACCCAGTACTTC. This translates into CASSSGQLETQYF.